The entry that follows covers one TCR beta chain sequence. The sample comes from a study of memory CD4+ T cells and cytomegalovirus serostatus. CDR1 and CDR2 (germline): SGDLS, YYNGEE. After removal of 4 bases from V and 7 bases from J, the junction contained 11 bases not matched to a gene. The CDR3 totals 14 residues. The sort gate was single viable CD3+CD4+CD8-CD45RO+ cells for memory CD4+ T cells. The data were produced by immunoSEQ multiplex PCR, yet TCRdb's version contains in-frame clones alone and is incomplete. Among tens of thousands of clones listed, around four fifths were seen once. Sequenced: memory CD4+ T cells from blood. This clonotype was obtained from an adult in good health and CMV-seronegative. This chain connects TRBV9 to TRBJ2-7, with 7 bases aligning to TRBD2. As DNA, the CDR3 is TGTGCCAGCAGCCTCCGGGGGGAGGGGCATGAGCAGTACTTC. This gives the protein CASSLRGEGHEQYF.